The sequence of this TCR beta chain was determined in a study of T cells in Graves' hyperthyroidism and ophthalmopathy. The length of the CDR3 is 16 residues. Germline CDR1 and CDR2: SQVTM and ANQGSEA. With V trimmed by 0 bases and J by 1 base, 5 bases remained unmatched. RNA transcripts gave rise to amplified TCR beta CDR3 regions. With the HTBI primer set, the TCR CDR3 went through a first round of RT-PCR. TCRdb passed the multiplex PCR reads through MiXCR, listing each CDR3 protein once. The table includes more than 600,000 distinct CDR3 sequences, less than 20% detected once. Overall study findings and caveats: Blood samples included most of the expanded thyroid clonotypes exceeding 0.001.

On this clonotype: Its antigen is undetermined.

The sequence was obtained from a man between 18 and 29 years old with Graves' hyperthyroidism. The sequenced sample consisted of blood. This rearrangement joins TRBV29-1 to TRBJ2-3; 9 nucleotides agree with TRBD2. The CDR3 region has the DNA TGCAGCGTTGAAGATCGATGGACTAGCGGCACAGATACGCAGTATTTT. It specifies CSVEDRWTSGTDTQYF.